This TCR beta chain was found in a study of cytomegalovirus exposure and HLA in healthy donors. For the study at large: Findings of an earlier analysis included more than 90 million unique TCR beta sequences from some 190 million T cells. Study-wide results and caveats: A later analysis showed that HLA-associated TCR beta chains had undergone more clonal expansion than equally common others.

To note about this clone: Its antigen is as yet unknown.

Germline V gene lookup returns CDR1 MNHEY and CDR2 SVGAGI. The CDR3 runs 14 residues. Trimming cost V 6 bases and J 3 bases; bases outside gene matches: 7. Vbeta (60) and Jbeta (13) primers were used in the PCR. TCRdb's copy holds only in-frame clones and misses some; the assay was immunoSEQ multiplex PCR. The table has roughly 100,000 clones, roughly 80% seen once. The clonotype originates from a man aged 25 to 45 in good health and CMV-seropositive. The genes are TRBV6-5 and TRBJ1-1, with 7 bases aligning to TRBD1. Input material: PBMCs. CDR3 in DNA: TGTGCCAGCAGCCTGGACAGGCGCGACACTGAAGCTTTCTTT. Residues: CASSLDRRDTEAFF.